This T cell receptor beta chain stems from a study of T cells in women clearing cervical HPV infection. After removal of 5 bases from V and 2 bases from J, the junction contained 6 bases not matched to a gene. Germline assignment: CDR1 MDHEN and CDR2 SYDVKM. The CDR3 consists of 16 residues. Libraries were prepared by immunoSEQ multiplex PCR; TCRdb keeps only in-frame clonotypes and omits some of them. Its table records approximately 44,000 clones. Comments on this clone: The read halts 3 residues ahead of the CDR3 end, with the missing end drawn from the germline J gene.

The receptor was isolated from a woman between 18 and 70 years old with a cervical HPV16 infection that either progressed to CIN3+ or cleared (not recorded which). The J gene is TRBJ2-2, the V gene TRBV28; TRBD1 agrees at 9 bases. Sample: blood buffy coat. CDR3 amino acids: CASSQTGGFNTGELFF. The sequenced CDR3 bases are TGTGCCAGCAGTCAAACAGGGGGCTTCAACACCGGGGAG.